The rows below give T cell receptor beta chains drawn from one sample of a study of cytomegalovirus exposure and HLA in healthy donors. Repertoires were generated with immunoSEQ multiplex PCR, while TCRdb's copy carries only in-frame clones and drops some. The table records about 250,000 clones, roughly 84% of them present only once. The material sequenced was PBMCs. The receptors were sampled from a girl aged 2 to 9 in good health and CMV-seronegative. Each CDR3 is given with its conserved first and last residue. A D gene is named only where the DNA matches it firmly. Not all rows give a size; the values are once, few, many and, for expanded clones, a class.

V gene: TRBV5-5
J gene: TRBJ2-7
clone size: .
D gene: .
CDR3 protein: CASSYRRGDEQYF
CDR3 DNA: TGTGCCAGCAGCTACCGCAGGGGGGACGAGCAGTACTTC

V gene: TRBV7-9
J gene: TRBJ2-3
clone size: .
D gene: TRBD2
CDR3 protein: CASSRFTSATDTQYF
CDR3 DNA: TGTGCCAGCAGCCGATTTACTAGCGCCACAGATACGCAGTATTTT

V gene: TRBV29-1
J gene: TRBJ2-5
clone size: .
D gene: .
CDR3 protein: CSVGDYQETQYF
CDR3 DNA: TGCAGCGTTGGGGACTACCAAGAGACCCAGTACTTC

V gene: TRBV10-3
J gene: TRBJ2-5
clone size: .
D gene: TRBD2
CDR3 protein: CAISEGLAGPQETQYF
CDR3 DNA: TGTGCCATCAGTGAGGGACTAGCGGGCCCACAAGAGACCCAGTACTTC

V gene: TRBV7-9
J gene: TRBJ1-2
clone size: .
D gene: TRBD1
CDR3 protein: CASSLEGDRLYGYTF
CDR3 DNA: TGTGCCAGCAGCTTAGAGGGGGACAGACTCTATGGCTACACCTTC

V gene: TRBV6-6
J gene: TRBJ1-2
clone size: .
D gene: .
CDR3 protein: CASSLDSYGYTF
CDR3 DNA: TGTGCCAGCAGTTTGGACAGCTATGGCTACACCTTC

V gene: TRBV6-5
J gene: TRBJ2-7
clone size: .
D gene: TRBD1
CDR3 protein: CASRRQGREQYF
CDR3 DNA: TGTGCCAGCAGAAGACAGGGTAGGGAGCAGTACTTC

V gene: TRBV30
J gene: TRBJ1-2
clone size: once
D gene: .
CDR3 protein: CAWGPNYGYTF
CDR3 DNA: TGTGCCTGGGGCCCGAACTATGGCTACACCTTC

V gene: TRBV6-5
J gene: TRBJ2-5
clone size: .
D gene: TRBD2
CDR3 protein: CASRDGGAGETQYF
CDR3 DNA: TGTGCCAGCAGGGACGGGGGGGCCGGGGAGACCCAGTACTTC

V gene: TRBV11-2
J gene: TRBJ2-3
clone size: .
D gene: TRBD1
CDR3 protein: CASSFRGRGQGADTQYF
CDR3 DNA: TGTGCCAGCAGCTTCAGAGGAAGGGGACAGGGAGCAGATACGCAGTATTTT

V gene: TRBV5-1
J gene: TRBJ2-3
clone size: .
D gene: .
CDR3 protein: CASSLEASYRRSTQYF
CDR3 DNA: TGCGCCAGCAGCTTGGAAGCTAGCTATCGTCGGAGTACGCAGTATTTT

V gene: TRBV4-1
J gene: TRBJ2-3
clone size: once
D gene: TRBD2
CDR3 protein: CASSLEGGRAGDTQYF
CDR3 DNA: TGCGCCAGCAGCCTCGAAGGAGGGAGGGCCGGGGATACGCAGTATTTT

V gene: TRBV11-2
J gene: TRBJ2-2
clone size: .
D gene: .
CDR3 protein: CASSHAGSNTGELFF
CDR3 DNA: TGTGCCAGCAGCCATGCGGGTTCGAACACCGGGGAGCTGTTTTTT

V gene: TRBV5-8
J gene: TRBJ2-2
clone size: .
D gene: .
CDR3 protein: CASSLFGTGELFF
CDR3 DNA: TGTGCCAGCAGCTTGTTCGGCACCGGGGAGCTGTTTTTT

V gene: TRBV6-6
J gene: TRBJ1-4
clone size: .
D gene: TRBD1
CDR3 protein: CASSRAGTGTEKLFF
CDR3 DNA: TGTGCCAGCAGTCGCGCCGGGACAGGGACTGAAAAACTGTTTTTT

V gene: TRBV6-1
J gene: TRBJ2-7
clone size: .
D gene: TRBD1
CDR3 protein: CASTGQGGAYEQYF
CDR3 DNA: TGTGCCAGCACCGGACAGGGGGGTGCCTACGAGCAGTACTTC

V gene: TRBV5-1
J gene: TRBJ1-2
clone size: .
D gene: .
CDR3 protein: CASSFGGANYGYTF
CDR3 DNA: TGCGCCAGCAGCTTCGGCGGAGCTAACTATGGCTACACCTTC

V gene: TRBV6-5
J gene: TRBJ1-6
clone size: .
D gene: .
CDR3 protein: CASSIQGNNSPLHF
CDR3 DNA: TGTGCCAGCAGTATACAGGGAAACAATTCACCCCTCCACTTT

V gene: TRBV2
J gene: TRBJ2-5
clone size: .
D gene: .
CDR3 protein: CASSEVGRTETQYF
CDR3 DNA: TGTGCCAGCAGTGAAGTCGGGAGAACCGAGACCCAGTACTTC

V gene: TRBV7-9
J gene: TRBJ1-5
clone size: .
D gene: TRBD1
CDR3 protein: CASSLGTGAFAQPQHF
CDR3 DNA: TGTGCCAGCAGCTTAGGTACAGGGGCTTTCGCTCAGCCCCAGCATTTT

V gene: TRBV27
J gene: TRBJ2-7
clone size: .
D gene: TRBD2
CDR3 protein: CASSLYFRGGHEQYF
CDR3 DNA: TGTGCCAGCAGTTTATATTTCCGGGGGGGCCACGAGCAGTACTTC

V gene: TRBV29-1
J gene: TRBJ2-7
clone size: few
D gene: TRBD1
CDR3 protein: CSVGTGNYEQYF
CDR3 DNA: TGCAGCGTCGGGACAGGGAACTACGAGCAGTACTTC

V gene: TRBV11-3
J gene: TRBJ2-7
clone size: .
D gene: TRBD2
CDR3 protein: CASSLRGEYYEQYF
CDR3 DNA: TGTGCCAGCAGCTTACGGGGGGAATACTACGAGCAGTACTTC

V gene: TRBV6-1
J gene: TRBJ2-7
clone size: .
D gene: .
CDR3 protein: CASSGDNLPYEQYF
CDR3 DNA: TGTGCCAGCAGTGGGGACAACCTCCCCTACGAGCAGTACTTC

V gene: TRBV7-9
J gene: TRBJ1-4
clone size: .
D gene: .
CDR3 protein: CASTPGGVDEKLFF
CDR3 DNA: TGTGCCAGCACCCCGGGGGGAGTGGATGAAAAACTGTTTTTT

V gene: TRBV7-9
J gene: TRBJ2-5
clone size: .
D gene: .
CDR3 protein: CASSFSTGQETQYF
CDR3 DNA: TGTGCCAGCAGCTTCAGTACAGGGCAAGAGACCCAGTACTTC

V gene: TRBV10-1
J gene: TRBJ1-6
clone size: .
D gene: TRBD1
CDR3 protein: CASSADRGGRNSPLHF
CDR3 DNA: TGCGCCAGCAGTGCGGACAGGGGAGGTCGCAATTCACCCCTCCACTTT

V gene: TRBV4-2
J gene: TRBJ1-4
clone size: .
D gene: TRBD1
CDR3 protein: CASSQDRRQGDEKLFF
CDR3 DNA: TGTGCCAGCAGCCAAGATAGGAGACAGGGGGACGAAAAACTGTTTTTT

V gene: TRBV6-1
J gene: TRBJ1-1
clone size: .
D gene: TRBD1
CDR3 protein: CASSMTGLYTEAFF
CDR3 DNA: TGTGCCAGCAGCATGACAGGGCTTTACACTGAAGCTTTCTTT

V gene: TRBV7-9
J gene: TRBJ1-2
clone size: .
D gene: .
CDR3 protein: CASSPRTNGNYGYTF
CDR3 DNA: TGTGCCAGCAGCCCCAGGACTAACGGGAACTATGGCTACACCTTC

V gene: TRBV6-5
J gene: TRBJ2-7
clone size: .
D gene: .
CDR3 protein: CASSYSTQGRREQYF
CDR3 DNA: TGTGCCAGCAGTTACTCGACGCAGGGCCGAAGGGAGCAGTACTTC

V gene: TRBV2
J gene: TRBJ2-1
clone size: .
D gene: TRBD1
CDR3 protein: CASSPGQAYNEQFF
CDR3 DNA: TGTGCCAGCAGTCCGGGACAGGCCTACAATGAGCAGTTCTTC

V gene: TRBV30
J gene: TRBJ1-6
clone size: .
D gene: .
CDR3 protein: CAWTSDRTSSYNSPLHF
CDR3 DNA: TGTGCCTGGACTTCCGACAGGACGAGCTCCTATAATTCACCCCTCCACTTT

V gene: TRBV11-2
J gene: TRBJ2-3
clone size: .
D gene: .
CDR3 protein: CASSPPDSMQYF
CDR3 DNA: TGTGCCAGCAGCCCCCCGGACAGTATGCAGTATTTT

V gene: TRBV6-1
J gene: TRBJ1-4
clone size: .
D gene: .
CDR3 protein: CASTWTETNEKLFF
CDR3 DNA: TGTGCCAGCACCTGGACAGAAACTAATGAAAAACTGTTTTTT

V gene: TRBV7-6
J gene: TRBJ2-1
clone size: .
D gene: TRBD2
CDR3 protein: CASSLVPTSGSYNEQFF
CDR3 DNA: TGTGCCAGCAGCTTAGTTCCGACTAGCGGGAGTTACAATGAGCAGTTCTTC

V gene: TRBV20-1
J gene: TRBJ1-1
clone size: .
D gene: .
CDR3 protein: CSASRAEAFF
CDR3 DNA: TGCAGTGCCTCGAGGGCTGAAGCTTTCTTT

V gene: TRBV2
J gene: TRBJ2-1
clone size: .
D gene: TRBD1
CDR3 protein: CASREFLDRVAYNEQFF
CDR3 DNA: TGTGCCAGCAGAGAATTCCTCGACAGGGTGGCCTACAATGAGCAGTTCTTC

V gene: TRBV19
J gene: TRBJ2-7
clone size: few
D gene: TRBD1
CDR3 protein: CASSITSGQGEQYF
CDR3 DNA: TGTGCCAGTAGTATTACAAGTGGACAGGGCGAGCAGTACTTC

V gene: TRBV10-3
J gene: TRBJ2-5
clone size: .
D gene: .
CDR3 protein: CASGAWETQYF
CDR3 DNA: TGTGCCAGCGGGGCTTGGGAGACCCAGTACTTC

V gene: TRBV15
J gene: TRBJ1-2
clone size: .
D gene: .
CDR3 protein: CATSRGADYGYTF
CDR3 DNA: TGTGCCACCAGCAGAGGGGCAGACTATGGCTACACCTTC

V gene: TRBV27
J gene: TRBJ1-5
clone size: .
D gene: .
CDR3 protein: CASSSRFRRDQPQHF
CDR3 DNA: TGTGCCAGCAGCTCGCGTTTTAGGCGGGACCAGCCCCAGCATTTT

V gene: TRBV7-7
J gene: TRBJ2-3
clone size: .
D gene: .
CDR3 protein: CASSVGRSTDTQYF
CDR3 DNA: TGTGCCAGCAGCGTAGGGAGGAGCACAGATACGCAGTATTTT

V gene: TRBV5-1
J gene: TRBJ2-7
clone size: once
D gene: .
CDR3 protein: CASSLSTGRQEQYF
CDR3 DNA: TGCGCCAGCAGCTTGTCGACAGGCCGCCAGGAGCAGTACTTC

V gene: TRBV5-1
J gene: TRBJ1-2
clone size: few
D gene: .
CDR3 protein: CASSLAMGFRGYGYTF
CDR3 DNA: TGCGCCAGCAGCTTGGCAATGGGCTTTAGGGGCTATGGCTACACCTTC

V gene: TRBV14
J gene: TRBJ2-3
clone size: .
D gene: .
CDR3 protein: CASSQVVASTDTQYF
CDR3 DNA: TGTGCCAGCAGCCAAGTTGTGGCTAGCACAGATACGCAGTATTTT

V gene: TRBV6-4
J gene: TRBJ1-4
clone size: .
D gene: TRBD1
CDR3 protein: CASKGRPRDRSFSKNEKLFF
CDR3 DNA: TGTGCCAGCAAGGGTCGTCCCCGGGACAGGTCTTTCTCTAAGAATGAAAAACTGTTTTTT

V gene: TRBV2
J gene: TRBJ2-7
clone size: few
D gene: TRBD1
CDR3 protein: CASRLSGTGSTGQYF
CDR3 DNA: TGTGCCAGCAGGCTGTCCGGGACAGGGAGCACGGGGCAGTACTTC

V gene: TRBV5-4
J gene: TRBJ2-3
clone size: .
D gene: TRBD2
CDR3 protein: CASSPILAGVRTDTQYF
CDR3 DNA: TGTGCCAGCAGTCCAATACTAGCGGGGGTGAGGACAGATACGCAGTATTTT

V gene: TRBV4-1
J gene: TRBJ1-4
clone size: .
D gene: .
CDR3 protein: CASSQDRTNEKLFF
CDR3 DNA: TGTGCCAGCAGCCAAGACAGGACTAATGAAAAACTGTTTTTT

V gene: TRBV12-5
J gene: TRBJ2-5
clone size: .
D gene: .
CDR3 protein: CASGLRGDSQETQYF
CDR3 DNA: TGTGCTAGTGGTCTCAGAGGTGACAGCCAAGAGACCCAGTACTTC

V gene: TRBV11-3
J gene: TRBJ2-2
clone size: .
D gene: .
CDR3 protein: CASSTTGRDYTGELFF
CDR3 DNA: TGTGCCAGCAGCACGACAGGGCGGGATTACACCGGGGAGCTGTTTTTT

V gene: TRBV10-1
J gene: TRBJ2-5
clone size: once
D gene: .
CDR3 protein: CASSGTGTKNQETQYF
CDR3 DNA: TGCGCCAGCAGTGGCACCGGGACAAAGAACCAAGAGACCCAGTACTTC